The rows below give T cell receptor beta chains drawn from one sample of a study of kidney transplant recipient with SARS-CoV-2 infection. TCRdb reprocessed the reads via MiXCR and lists one record per CDR3 protein. The table lists fewer than 250,000 distinct CDR3 sequences, around 30% of them singletons, with 6% to 8.5% in the top ten. Source: a blood sample, taken at baseline and between days 110 and 120 from a kidney transplant recipient. Source of these receptors: a male patient between 25 and 39 years old who had COVID-19 and was a kidney transplant recipient. Some T cells could come from the graft donor. Each CDR3 is given with its conserved first and last residue. D genes are given only for firm matches. Not all rows give a size; the values are once, few, many and, for expanded clones, a class.

clone_size	j_call	d_call	v_call	cdr3_nt	cdr3_aa
many	TRBJ2-1	-	TRBV12-3/TRBV12-4	TGTGCCAGCAGTTTAGCGCTAACGGGAGAGGGCGATGAGCAGTTCTTC	CASSLALTGEGDEQFF
many	TRBJ2-1	-	TRBV7-9	TGTGCCAGCAGCTCGAGACGTAGCTCCTACAATGAGCAGTTCTTC	CASSSRRSSYNEQFF
many	TRBJ2-2	-	TRBV30	TGTGCCTGGAGTGTAGGTTATGACACCGGGGAGCTGTTTTTT	CAWSVGYDTGELFF
-	TRBJ2-1	TRBD2	TRBV7-3	TGTGCCAGCAGCCCTAACCTAGCGGAATCCTACAATGAGCAGTTCTTC	CASSPNLAESYNEQFF
many	TRBJ1-1	-	TRBV3-1	TGTGCCAGCAGCTTCACAGCTCCCATTTCAATTCGCACTGAAGCTTTCTTT	CASSFTAPISIRTEAFF
many	TRBJ2-7	-	TRBV9	TGTGCCAGCAGCGTAGACCTGACCTACGAGCAGTACTTC	CASSVDLTYEQYF
many	TRBJ2-7	-	TRBV6-2/TRBV6-3	TGTGCCAGCAGTTACGCGGTGGGGTTGGCGATCTCCTACGAGCAGTACTTC	CASSYAVGLAISYEQYF
many	TRBJ2-2	TRBD2	TRBV3-1	TGTGCCAGCAGCCAATCTAGCGGTGGTTTTACCGGGGAGCTGTTTTTT	CASSQSSGGFTGELFF
many	TRBJ1-1	-	TRBV4-2	TGTGCCAGCAGCCACCAGACAGGAGAAGCTTTCTTT	CASSHQTGEAFF
many	TRBJ1-1	-	TRBV18	TGTGCCAGCTCACCACCTGGACCGAACACTGAAGCTTTCTTT	CASSPPGPNTEAFF
few	TRBJ2-3	TRBD2	TRBV27	TGTGCCAGCAGTTCCTGGACTAGCGGGACGGCAGATACGCAGTATTTT	CASSSWTSGTADTQYF
many	TRBJ1-5	TRBD1	TRBV29-1	TGCAGCGTTGCGGAGGGGGCCCAGCCCCAGCATTTT	CSVAEGAQPQHF
few	TRBJ2-5	TRBD1	TRBV11-3	TGTGCCAACAGCCTAGGACAGGGAATCCAAGAGACCCAGTACTTC	CANSLGQGIQETQYF
many	TRBJ1-6	-	TRBV2	TGTGCCAGCAGTCGGCTGTACAGGAAGAATTCACCCCTCCACTTT	CASSRLYRKNSPLHF
many	TRBJ1-2	-	TRBV11-2	TGTGCCAGCAGTTCAGGCGGGGGGAGCCTCTATGGCTACACCTTC	CASSSGGGSLYGYTF
-	TRBJ1-6	-	TRBV2	TGTGCCAGCAGTGAAGGGATACAGGCTCCCCCCCCCCACTTT	CASSEGIQAPPPHF
many	TRBJ1-3	TRBD1	TRBV18	TGTGCCAGCTCACCAGACCTCAACAGGGGACGAGGAAACACCATATATTTT	CASSPDLNRGRGNTIYF
many	TRBJ2-7	-	TRBV20-1	TGCAGGTTACCCTGCTACGAGCAGTACTTC	CRLPCYEQYF
many	TRBJ1-1	-	TRBV6-5	TGTGCCAGCAGTTACTCGGGCAGGGGATATACTGAAGCTTTCTTT	CASSYSGRGYTEAFF
many	TRBJ1-5	TRBD1	TRBV19	TGTGCCAGTACCGTGGACAGGGTAAGCAATCAGCCCCAGCATTTT	CASTVDRVSNQPQHF
many	TRBJ1-3	TRBD1	TRBV7-9	TGTGCCAGCAGCGAACCGGGACAGGGCGGAAACACCATATATTTT	CASSEPGQGGNTIYF
few	TRBJ2-3	-	TRBV19	TGTGCCAGTAGTCGGGGCTCTCCCACCTCTAGCACAGATACGCAGTATTTT	CASSRGSPTSSTDTQYF
-	TRBJ2-5	TRBD2	TRBV18	TGTGCCAGCTCACCGGCCGGGAGGGAAGAGACCCAGTACTTC	CASSPAGREETQYF
many	TRBJ1-2	-	TRBV7-9	TGTGCCAGCAGCATAACTAAATACCATGGAAAGACCTATGGCTACACCTTC	CASSITKYHGKTYGYTF
-	TRBJ2-3	TRBD2	TRBV6-4	TGTGCCAGCAGTAGACTAGCGGGACAAGATACGCAGTATTTT	CASSRLAGQDTQYF
many	TRBJ1-1	TRBD1	TRBV12-3/TRBV12-4	TGTGCCAGCAGTTTAGAACGGGGGGGGACAGGCCCCACTGAAGCTTTCTTT	CASSLERGGTGPTEAFF
many	TRBJ1-1	TRBD1	TRBV29-1	TGCAGCGTTGAGGGTTCAGGGGGGTTTGCTGAAGCTTTCTTT	CSVEGSGGFAEAFF
many	TRBJ2-7	TRBD1	TRBV6-6	TGTGCCAGCAGTTACACGACAGGGCCCTACGAGCAGTACTTC	CASSYTTGPYEQYF
many	TRBJ1-2	-	TRBV6-5	TGTGCCAGCAGTTGCGGGTTCTCTATGCGAAAGACCTATGGCTACACCTTC	CASSCGFSMRKTYGYTF
many	TRBJ1-2	-	TRBV7-5	-	CISVPEWYVEVGKTYGYTF
few	TRBJ2-1	TRBD2	TRBV19	TGTGCCAGTAGTATAGGATCTCGACTAGCGGTAAAGCAGTTCTTC	CASSIGSRLAVKQFF
-	TRBJ2-1	TRBD2	TRBV12-3/TRBV12-4	TGTGCCAGCAGTTTGGGTAGCGGGATCTACAATGAGCAGTTCTTC	CASSLGSGIYNEQFF
many	TRBJ1-4	-	TRBV10-3	TGTGCCATCAGTGATATCGGCAGCCCTAATGAAAAACTGTTTTTT	CAISDIGSPNEKLFF